What follows describes a single T cell receptor beta chain. This sample was taken from a study of blood T cell repertoires in COVID-19. In the source study's methods: Amplifying reference gene primers gave estimates of nucleated cell counts. Using immunoSEQ multiplex PCR, the repertoire was profiled, and TCRdb retains in-frame clones only, with some absent. V, J and clone size are taken as reported in that table, and D and trimming were inferred from the DNA itself. The sample lists roughly 200,000 clones, 83% occurring once. Participant age was roughly 18 to 90 years, and participants resided in fewer than 25 US areas. The sequence came from a woman in her 50s who had been exposed to COVID-19. Material for sequencing was PBMCs or T cells enriched from blood (not recorded which).

The CDR3: CASTQRPGADTQYF. The CDR3 coding sequence is TGTGCCAGCACGCAGCGGCCTGGCGCAGATACGCAGTATTTT. V usage is TRBV7-2 and J usage is TRBJ2-3, with TRBD2 as a possible D gene (5 bases). CDR3 length equals 14 residues. V was pared by 7 bases and J by 4 bases, with 15 bases between. Germline V gives CDR1 SGHTA, CDR2 FQGNSA.